Below, 19 T cell receptor beta chains from the same sample are listed, as sequenced in a study of T-cell memory formation after mild COVID-19. In TCRdb, the 5' RACE reads were re-called with MiXCR into one record per CDR3 protein. The sample yields 250,000 to 300,000 distinct CDR3 sequences, roughly 18% seen once. The specimen sequenced was PBMCs or a T cell subset sorted from them (not recorded which). The source of these receptors is a man in his late teens or twenties who had mild COVID-19 (a few samples of this study predate the infection). Cell type and time point are not known.

V and J are TRBV6-2 or TRBV6-3 and TRBJ2-1; 9 nucleotides align to TRBD2. The V segment lost 10 bases and the J segment 0 bases; nucleotides outside the gene matches: 7. Germline CDR1 MNHEY, CDR2 SVGEGT. CDR3 length: 15 amino acids. DNA of the CDR3: TGTGCCACGGGCGGGGGGGCCTTCTCCTACAATGAGCAGTTCTTC. Encoded protein: CATGGGAFSYNEQFF.

A few counts support this clonotype. This chain links TRBV6-2 or TRBV6-3 with TRBJ2-1, with no clear D. CDR1 is MNHEY and CDR2 is SVGEGT in the germline V gene. This CDR3 has 11 residues. Trimming removed 6 bases from V and 12 bases from J, with 12 bases in between. The CDR3, as DNA: TGTGCCAGCAGCCCCGGAATGACGCAGTTCTTC. It yields the protein CASSPGMTQFF.

This clonotype turned up a few times. This chain joins TRBV5-1 and TRBJ1-2; 9 bases are a match to TRBD1. The ends lost 0 bases at V and 8 bases at J; junction bases unmatched: 5. The germline gives CDR1 SGHRS, CDR2 YFSETQ. The CDR3 is 14 residues long. CDR3 bases: TGCGCCAGCAGCTTGGATGGGACAGGGAACGGCTACACCTTC. Its protein is CASSLDGTGNGYTF.

This clonotype was seen only a few times. The chain combines TRBV4-2 with TRBJ2-2; TRBD2 aligns across 9 bases. V shed 3 bases and J 6 bases; nucleotides not matched to a gene: 5. In germline, CDR1 is LGHNA, CDR2 YNFKEQ. The CDR3 totals 15 residues. This CDR3 reads CASSHPGLAPGELFF. CDR3 DNA sequence: TGTGCCAGCAGCCATCCGGGACTAGCCCCCGGGGAGCTGTTTTTT.

This chain connects TRBV5-1 to TRBJ1-6, with TRBD1 matching over 10 bases. The CDR3 contains 14 residues. Germline CDR1 SGHRS, CDR2 YFSETQ. The ends lost 4 bases at V and 9 bases at J; junction bases unmatched: 4. CDR3: CASSVGTGASPLHF. The CDR3 nucleotides are TGCGCCAGCAGCGTCGGGACAGGGGCTTCACCCCTCCACTTT.

V and J are TRBV12-3 or TRBV12-4 and TRBJ1-2; a possible D gene is TRBD1 (6 bases). Trimming removed 1 base from V and 4 bases from J, with 7 bases in between. The CDR3 loop spans 13 amino acids. The CDR3 sequence is CASSLGQVYGYTF. CDR3 bases: TGTGCCAGCAGTTTAGGACAGGTCTATGGCTACACCTTC.

This sequence joins TRBV19 and TRBJ2-5; 7 bases map to TRBD1. The germline V gene encodes CDR1 LNHDA and CDR2 SQIVND (reference sequence). The CDR3 length is 13 residues. V lost 7 bases, J lost 5 bases, and 7 bases stayed unmatched. CDR3: CASIRGPGETQYF. CDR3 DNA sequence: TGTGCCAGTATAAGGGGGCCGGGGGAGACCCAGTACTTC.

This clonotype occurred a few times. This rearrangement joins TRBV4-1 to TRBJ2-3, with 7 bases aligning to TRBD2. The CDR3 totals 16 residues. Losses at the gene ends were 0 bases for V and 0 bases for J; bases not matched to a gene: 3. Germline V gene data show CDR1 as MGHRA and CDR2 as YSYEKL. Here the CDR3 DNA reads TGCGCCAGCAGCCAAGAAGCGGGGTCTAGCACAGATACGCAGTATTTT. Amino acids: CASSQEAGSSTDTQYF.

The table lists this clonotype with a count of one. The chain combines TRBV7-2 with TRBJ2-7; TRBD1 aligns across 9 bases. Trimming took 6 bases from V and 2 from J; bases not matched to a gene: 5. The CDR3 loop spans 14 amino acids. Germline loops: CDR1 SGHTA, CDR2 FQGNSA. In DNA, the CDR3 is TGTGCCAGCAGACCAAGACAGGGGGCCTACGAGCAGTACTTC. Translating it yields CASRPRQGAYEQYF.

This clonotype was counted a few times. The V gene is TRBV4-3, the J gene TRBJ1-2; D is uncertain. CDR3 length equals 17 residues. Looked up from germline, CDR1 is LGHNA and CDR2 is YSLEER. V was cut by 0 bases and J by 4 bases, with 18 bases left in between. The CDR3 nucleotides read TGCGCCAGCAGCCAAGATAGGTCGTTAGTGGCTAGCTATGGCTACACCTTC. This codes for CASSQDRSLVASYGYTF.

V gene TRBV20-1 combines with J gene TRBJ2-7, with 7 bases fitting TRBD2. This CDR3 is built from 15 residues. Germline V gene lookup returns CDR1 DFQATT and CDR2 SNEGSKA (reference sequence). After removal of 3 bases from V and 6 bases from J, the junction contained 14 bases not matched to a gene. The CDR3 DNA reads TGCAGTGCTAGGGGTCCTAGCGGAGCGACCTTCGAGCAGTACTTC. Encoded protein: CSARGPSGATFEQYF.

This clonotype has only a few counts. The chain is built from TRBV7-9 and TRBJ2-5; 13 bases agree with TRBD2. V shed 0 bases, J shed 5 bases, and the junction held 3 bases outside the gene matches. Per germline, CDR1 SEHNR and CDR2 FQNEAQ (reference sequence). This CDR3 is 16 amino acids long. The CDR3 DNA reads TGTGCCAGCAGCTTAGCCGGACTAGCGGGGGCCGAGACCCAGTACTTC. Its protein is CASSLAGLAGAETQYF.

The sample holds many counts of this clonotype. The rearrangement uses TRBV5-6 and TRBJ1-1; tentative D call: TRBD1 (5 bases). The CDR3 is made up of 16 amino acids. Trimming took 4 bases from V and 8 from J, leaving 24 bases between them. Germline CDR1 SGHDT, CDR2 YYEEEE. For the CDR3, the DNA is TGTGCCAGCAGCCCTTGGCCGGCAGGGCAGACTTTCGAAGCTTTCTTT. Protein product: CASSPWPAGQTFEAFF.

The chain has TRBV10-3 and TRBJ1-2; 9 bases match TRBD1. Per germline, CDR1 ENHRY and CDR2 SYGVKD. The CDR3 totals 14 residues. The junction had 4 bases not matched to a gene; V was cut back by 6 bases and J by 2 bases. The CDR3 protein is CAISQTGGNYGYTF. The CDR3 nucleotides are TGTGCCATCAGCCAAACAGGGGGCAACTATGGCTACACCTTC.

This chain connects TRBV12-3 or TRBV12-4 to TRBJ1-2; D gene ambiguous. The CDR3 is 14 amino acids. Trimming shortened V by 2 bases and J by 2 bases, and 9 bases separated the two germline ends. CDR3 DNA sequence: TGTGCCAGCAGTTTAACGTGGAGGAACTATGGCTACACCTTC. Protein: CASSLTWRNYGYTF.

This clonotype has a handful of counts. V is TRBV18 and J is TRBJ1-5; D ambiguous. CDR1 is KGHSH, CDR2 LQKENI, per germline. The CDR3 has 15 amino acids. V lost 2 bases and J 6 bases, leaving 14 bases between the germline ends. The DNA for the CDR3 is TGTGCCAGCTCACCAGAAGGCCTCCGGTCTCAGCCCCAGCATTTT. Protein: CASSPEGLRSQPQHF.

This clonotype turned up a few times. The CDR3 DNA sequence: TGTGCCAGCAGCTTCATATGGGGCAATCAGCCCCAGCATTTT. It specifies CASSFIWGNQPQHF. V is TRBV7-2 and J is TRBJ1-5; D unclear. Trimming stripped 3 bases from V and 2 bases from J, with 8 bases between. The CDR3 covers 14 residues. From germline, CDR1 is SGHTA and CDR2 FQGNSA. Variable domain in full (rest from reference TRBV7-2 and TRBJ1-5): GAGVSQSPSNKVTEKGKDVELRCDPISGHTALYWYRQSLGQGLEFLIYFQGNSAPDKSGLPSDRFSAERTGGSVSTLTIQRTQQEDSAVYLCASSFIWGNQPQHFGDGTRLSIL.

At least ten counts were recorded for this clonotype. The chain has TRBV5-6 and TRBJ2-1; no firm D call. The germline CDR1 and CDR2 sequences are SGHDT and YYEEEE. The CDR3 is made up of 17 amino acids. V lost 3 bases, J lost 0 bases, and 16 bases lay in between. DNA of the CDR3: TGTGCCAGCAGCTGGCTTAAGGGCGGCAGCTCCTACAATGAGCAGTTCTTC. Amino acids: CASSWLKGGSSYNEQFF.

V and J are TRBV4-1 and TRBJ1-4; 7 bases match TRBD1. The germline gives CDR1 MGHRA, CDR2 YSYEKL. This CDR3 is 17 amino acids long. Losses at the gene ends were 0 bases for V and 0 bases for J; bases not matched to a gene: 4. CDR3 bases: TGCGCCAGCAGCCAAGACAGGGGGTTTTCAACTAATGAAAAACTGTTTTTT. This encodes CASSQDRGFSTNEKLFF.